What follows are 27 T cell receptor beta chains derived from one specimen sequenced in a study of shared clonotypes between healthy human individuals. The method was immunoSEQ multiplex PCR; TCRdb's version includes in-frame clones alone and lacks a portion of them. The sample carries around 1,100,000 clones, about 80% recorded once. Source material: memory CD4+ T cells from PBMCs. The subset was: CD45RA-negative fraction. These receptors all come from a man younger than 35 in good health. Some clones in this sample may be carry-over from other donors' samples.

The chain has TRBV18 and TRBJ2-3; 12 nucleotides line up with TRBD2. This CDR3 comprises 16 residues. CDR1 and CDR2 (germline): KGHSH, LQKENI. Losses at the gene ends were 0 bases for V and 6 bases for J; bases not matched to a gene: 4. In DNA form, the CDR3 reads TGTGCCAGCTCACCACCAAGACTAGCGGGAGAGGATACGCAGTATTTT. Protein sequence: CASSPPRLAGEDTQYF.

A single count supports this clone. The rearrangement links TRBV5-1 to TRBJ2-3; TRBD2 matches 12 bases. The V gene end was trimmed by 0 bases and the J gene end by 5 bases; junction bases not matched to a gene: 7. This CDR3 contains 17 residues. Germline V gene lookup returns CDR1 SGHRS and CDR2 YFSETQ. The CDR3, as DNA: TGCGCCAGCAGCTTGGCCCGGCTAGCGGGAGGGCAAGATACGCAGTATTTT. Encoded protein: CASSLARLAGGQDTQYF.

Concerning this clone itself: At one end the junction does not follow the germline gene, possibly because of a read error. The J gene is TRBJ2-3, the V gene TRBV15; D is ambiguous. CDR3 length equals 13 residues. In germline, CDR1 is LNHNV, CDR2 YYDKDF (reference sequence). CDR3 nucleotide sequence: TGTGCCACCAGCAGAGTTTCGGGTAGTGCATTCCATTTT. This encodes CATSRVSGSAFHF.

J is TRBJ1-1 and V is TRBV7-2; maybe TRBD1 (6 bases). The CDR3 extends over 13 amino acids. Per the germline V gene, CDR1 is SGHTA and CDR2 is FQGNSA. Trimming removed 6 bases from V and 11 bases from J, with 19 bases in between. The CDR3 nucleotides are TGTGCCAGCAGTTTTAGTAGGGGGGATCAGGCTTTCTTT. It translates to CASSFSRGDQAFF.

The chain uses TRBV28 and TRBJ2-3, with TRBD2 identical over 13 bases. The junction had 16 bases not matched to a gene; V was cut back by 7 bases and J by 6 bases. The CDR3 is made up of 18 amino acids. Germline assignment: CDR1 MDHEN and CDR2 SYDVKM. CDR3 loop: CASTPSPGTSGAHDTQYF. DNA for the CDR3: TGTGCCAGCACCCCCTCCCCCGGGACTAGCGGGGCCCACGATACGCAGTATTTT.

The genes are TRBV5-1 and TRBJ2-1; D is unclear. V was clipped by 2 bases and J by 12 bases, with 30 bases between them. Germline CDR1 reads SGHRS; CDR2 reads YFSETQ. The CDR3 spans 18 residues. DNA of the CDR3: TGCGCCAGCAGCTTCCAACCCTTACGGATTAATGCGCGGTTAGGGCAGTTCTTC. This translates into CASSFQPLRINARLGQFF.

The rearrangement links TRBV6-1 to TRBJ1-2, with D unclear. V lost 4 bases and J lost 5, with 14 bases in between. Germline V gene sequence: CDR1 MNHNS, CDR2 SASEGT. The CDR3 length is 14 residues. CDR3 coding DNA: TGTGCCAGCAGTGTTCGACATGTAGGGTATGGCTACACCTTC. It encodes CASSVRHVGYGYTF.

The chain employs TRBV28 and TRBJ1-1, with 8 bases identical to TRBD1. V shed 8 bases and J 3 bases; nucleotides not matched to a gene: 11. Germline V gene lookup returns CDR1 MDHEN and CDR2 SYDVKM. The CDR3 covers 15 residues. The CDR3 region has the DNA TGTGCCAGCTCGGCGGGGGACAGGACATACACTGAAGCTTTCTTT. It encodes CASSAGDRTYTEAFF.

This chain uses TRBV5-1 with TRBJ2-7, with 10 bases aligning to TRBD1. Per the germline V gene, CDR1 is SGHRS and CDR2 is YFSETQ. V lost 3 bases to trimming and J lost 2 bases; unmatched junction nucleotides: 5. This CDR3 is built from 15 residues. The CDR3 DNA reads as TGCGCCAGCAGCTCGGGACAGGGGATCGCCTACGAGCAGTACTTC. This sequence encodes CASSSGQGIAYEQYF.

CDR3 sequence (DNA): TGTGCCAGCAGTTTTCGGTACAGGGGTGGCTACACCTTC. It encodes CASSFRYRGGYTF. J is TRBJ1-2 and V is TRBV28; 7 nucleotides line up with TRBD1. Trimming at V came to 3 bases and at J to 7 bases, leaving 5 bases not matched to a gene. The CDR3 has 13 amino acids. CDR1 and CDR2 (germline): MDHEN, SYDVKM.

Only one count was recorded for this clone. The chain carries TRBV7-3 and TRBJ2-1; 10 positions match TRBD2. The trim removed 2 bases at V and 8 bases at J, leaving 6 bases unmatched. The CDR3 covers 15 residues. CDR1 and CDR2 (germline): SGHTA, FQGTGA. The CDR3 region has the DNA TGTGCCAGCAGCTTACTAGCGGGAGCTCTTGATGAGCAGTTCTTC. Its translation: CASSLLAGALDEQFF.

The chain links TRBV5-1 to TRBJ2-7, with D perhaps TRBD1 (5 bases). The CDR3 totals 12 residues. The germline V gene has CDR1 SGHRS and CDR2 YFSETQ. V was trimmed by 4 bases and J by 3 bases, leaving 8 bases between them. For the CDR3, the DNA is TGCGCCAGCAGCCTGGACATCTACGAGCAGTACTTC. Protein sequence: CASSLDIYEQYF.

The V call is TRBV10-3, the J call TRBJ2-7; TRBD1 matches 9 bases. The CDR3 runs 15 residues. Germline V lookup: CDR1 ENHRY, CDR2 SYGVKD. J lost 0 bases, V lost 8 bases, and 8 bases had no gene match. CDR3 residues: CAIAGGTGSSYEQYF. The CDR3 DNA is TGTGCCATCGCCGGGGGGACAGGGTCCTCCTACGAGCAGTACTTC.

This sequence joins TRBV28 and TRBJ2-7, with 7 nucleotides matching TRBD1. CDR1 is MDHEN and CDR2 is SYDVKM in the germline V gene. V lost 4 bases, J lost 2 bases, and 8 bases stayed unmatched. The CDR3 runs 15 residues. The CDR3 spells CASSSTGIVPYEQYF. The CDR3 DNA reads TGTGCCAGCAGTTCGACAGGGATCGTCCCCTACGAGCAGTACTTC.

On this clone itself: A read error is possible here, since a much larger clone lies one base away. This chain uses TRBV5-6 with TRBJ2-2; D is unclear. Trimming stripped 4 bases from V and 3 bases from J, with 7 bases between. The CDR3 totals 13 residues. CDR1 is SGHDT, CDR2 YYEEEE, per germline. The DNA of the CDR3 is TGTGCCAGCAGCCGTAGTGACACCGGGGAGCTGTTTTTT. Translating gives CASSRSDTGELFF.

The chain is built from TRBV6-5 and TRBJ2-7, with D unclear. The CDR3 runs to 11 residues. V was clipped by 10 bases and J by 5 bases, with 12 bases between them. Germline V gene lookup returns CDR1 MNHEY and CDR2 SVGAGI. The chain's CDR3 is CATNHPNEQYF. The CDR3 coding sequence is TGTGCCACCAACCACCCCAACGAGCAGTACTTC.

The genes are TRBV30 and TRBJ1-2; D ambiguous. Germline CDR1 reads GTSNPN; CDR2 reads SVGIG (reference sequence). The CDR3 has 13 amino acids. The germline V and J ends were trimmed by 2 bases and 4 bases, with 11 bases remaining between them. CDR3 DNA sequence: TGTGCCTGGAGTAGGCTGGAGCGCTATGGCTACACCTTC. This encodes CAWSRLERYGYTF.

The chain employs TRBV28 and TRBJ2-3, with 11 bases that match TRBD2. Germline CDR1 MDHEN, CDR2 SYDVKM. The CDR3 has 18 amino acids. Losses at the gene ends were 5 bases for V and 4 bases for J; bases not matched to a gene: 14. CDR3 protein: CASSLFSGRASVPDTQYF. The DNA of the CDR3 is TGTGCCAGCAGTCTATTTAGCGGGAGGGCCTCAGTCCCAGATACGCAGTATTTT.

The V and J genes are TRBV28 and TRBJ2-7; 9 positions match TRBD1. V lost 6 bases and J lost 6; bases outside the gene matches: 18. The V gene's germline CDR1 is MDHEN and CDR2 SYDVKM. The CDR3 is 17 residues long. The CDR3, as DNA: TGTGCCAGCAGCCCGAAGGGTGGACAGGGGAAGGGGAGCGAGCAGTACTTC. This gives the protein CASSPKGGQGKGSEQYF.

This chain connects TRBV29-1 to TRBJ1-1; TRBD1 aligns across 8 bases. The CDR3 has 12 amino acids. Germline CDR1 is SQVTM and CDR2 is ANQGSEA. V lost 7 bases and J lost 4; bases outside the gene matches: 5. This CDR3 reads CSANTGGTEAFF. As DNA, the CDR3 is TGCAGCGCCAATACAGGGGGCACTGAAGCTTTCTTT.

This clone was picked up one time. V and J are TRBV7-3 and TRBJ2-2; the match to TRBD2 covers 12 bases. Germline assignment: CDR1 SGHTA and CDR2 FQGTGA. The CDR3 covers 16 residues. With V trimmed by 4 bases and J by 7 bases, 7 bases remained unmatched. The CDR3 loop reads CASSSLAGGLGGELFF. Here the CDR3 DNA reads TGTGCCAGCAGCTCCCTAGCGGGAGGGCTCGGCGGGGAGCTGTTTTTT. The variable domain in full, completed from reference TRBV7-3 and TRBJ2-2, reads GAGVSQTPSNKVTEKGKYVELRCDPISGHTALYWYRQSLGQGPEFLIYFQGTGAADDSGLPNDRFFAVRPEGSVSTLKIQRTERGDSAVYLCASSSLAGGLGGELFFGEGSRLTVL.

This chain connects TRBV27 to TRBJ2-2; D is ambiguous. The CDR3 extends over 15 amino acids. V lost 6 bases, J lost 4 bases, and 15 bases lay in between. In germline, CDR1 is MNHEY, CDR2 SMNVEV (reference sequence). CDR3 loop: CASRPFSKATGELFF. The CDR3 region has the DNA TGTGCCAGCAGACCCTTTTCTAAAGCCACCGGGGAGCTGTTTTTT.

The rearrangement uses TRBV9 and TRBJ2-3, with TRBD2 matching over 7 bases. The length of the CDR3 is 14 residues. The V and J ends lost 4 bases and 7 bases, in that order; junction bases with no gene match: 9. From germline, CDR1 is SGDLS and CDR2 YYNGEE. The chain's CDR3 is CASSSSGTGNTQYF. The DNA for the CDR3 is TGTGCCAGCAGCTCTAGCGGAACGGGGAATACGCAGTATTTT.

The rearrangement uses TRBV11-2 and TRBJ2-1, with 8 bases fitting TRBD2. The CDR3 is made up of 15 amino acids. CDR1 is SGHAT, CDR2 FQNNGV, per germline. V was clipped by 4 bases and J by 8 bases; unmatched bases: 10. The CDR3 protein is CASSSLAGSVYEQFF. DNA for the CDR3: TGTGCCAGCAGCTCCTTAGCGGGATCTGTGTATGAGCAGTTCTTC. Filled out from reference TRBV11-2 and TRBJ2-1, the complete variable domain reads EAGVAQSPRYKIIEKRQSVAFWCNPISGHATLYWYQQILGQGPKLLIQFQNNGVVDDSQLPKDRFSAERLKGVDSTLKIQPAKLEDSAVYLCASSSLAGSVYEQFFGPGTRLTVL.

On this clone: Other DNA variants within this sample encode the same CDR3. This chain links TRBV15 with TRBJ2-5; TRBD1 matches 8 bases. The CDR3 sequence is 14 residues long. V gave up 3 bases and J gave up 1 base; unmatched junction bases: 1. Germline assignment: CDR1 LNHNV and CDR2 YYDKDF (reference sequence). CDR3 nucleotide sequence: TGTGCCACCAGCAGGGACAGGGCCCAAGAGACCCAGTACTTC. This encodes CATSRDRAQETQYF.

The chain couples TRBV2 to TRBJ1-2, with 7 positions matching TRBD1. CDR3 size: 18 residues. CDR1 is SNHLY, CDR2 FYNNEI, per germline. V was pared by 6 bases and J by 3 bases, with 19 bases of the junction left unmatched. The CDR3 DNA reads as TGTGCCAGCAGAACTCTACCGGGACAGCCACCCAGGTACTATGGCTACACCTTC. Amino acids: CASRTLPGQPPRYYGYTF.

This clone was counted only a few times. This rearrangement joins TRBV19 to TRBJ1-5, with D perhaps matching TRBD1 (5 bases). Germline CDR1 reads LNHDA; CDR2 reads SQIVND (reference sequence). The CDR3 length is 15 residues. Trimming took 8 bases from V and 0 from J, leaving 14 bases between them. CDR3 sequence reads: CASHWGRYSNQPQHF. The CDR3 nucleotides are TGTGCCAGTCATTGGGGGAGATATAGCAATCAGCCCCAGCATTTT.